This T cell receptor (beta chain) stems from a study of shared clonotypes between healthy human individuals. Method: immunoSEQ multiplex PCR; TCRdb's copy keeps in-frame clones and lacks some. The sample includes just over 2,000,000 clones, 95% of them seen just once. This CDR3 spans 15 amino acids. V lost 2 bases and J 4 bases, leaving 15 bases between the germline ends. CDR1 SGDLS and CDR2 YYNGEE come from the germline V gene. This TCR was recovered from a man in his late teens or twenties in good health. Sequenced: naive CD4+ T cells sorted from blood. Described subset: CD45RA+ positively selected. This chain joins TRBV9 and TRBJ2-5, with D possibly being TRBD2 (6 bases). The CDR3 DNA reads TGTGCCAGCAGCGTTAATAGCGGCGTAGGAGAGACCCAGTACTTC. Translation gives CASSVNSGVGETQYF. The whole variable domain, filled in from reference TRBV9 and TRBJ2-5, reads DSGVTQTPKHLITATGQRVTLRCSPRSGDLSVYWYQQSLDQGLQFLIQYYNGEERAKGNILERFSAQQFPDLHSELNLSSLELGDSALYFCASSVNSGVGETQYFGPGTRLLVL.